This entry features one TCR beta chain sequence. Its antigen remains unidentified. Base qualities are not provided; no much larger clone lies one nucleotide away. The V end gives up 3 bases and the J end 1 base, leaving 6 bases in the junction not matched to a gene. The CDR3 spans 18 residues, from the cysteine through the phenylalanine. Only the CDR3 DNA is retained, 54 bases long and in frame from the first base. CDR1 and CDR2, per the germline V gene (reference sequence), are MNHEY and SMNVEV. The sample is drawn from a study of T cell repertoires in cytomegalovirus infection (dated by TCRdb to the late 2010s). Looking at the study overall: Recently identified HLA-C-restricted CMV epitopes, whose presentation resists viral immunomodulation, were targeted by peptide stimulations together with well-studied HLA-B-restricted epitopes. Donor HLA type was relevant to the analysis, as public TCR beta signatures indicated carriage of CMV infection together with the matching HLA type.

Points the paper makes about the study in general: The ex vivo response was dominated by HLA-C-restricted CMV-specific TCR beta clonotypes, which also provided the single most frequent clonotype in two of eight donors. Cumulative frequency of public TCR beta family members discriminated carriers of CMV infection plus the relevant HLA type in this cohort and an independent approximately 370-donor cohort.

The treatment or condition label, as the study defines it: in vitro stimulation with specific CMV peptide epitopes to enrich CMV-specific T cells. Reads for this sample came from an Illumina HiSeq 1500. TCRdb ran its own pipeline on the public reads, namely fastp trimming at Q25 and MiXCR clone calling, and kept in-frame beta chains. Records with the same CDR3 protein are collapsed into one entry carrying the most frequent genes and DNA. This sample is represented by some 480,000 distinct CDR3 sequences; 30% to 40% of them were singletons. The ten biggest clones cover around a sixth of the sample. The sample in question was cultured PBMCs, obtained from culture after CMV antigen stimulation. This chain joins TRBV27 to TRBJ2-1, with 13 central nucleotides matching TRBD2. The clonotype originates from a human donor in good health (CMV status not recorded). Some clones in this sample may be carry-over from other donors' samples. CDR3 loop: CASSFGTSGNLSYNEQFF. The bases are TGTGCCAGCAGTTTCGGGACTAGCGGGAATCTGTCCTACAATGAGCAGTTCTTC.